This T cell receptor (beta chain) was retrieved from a study of identifying expanded T cells in peripheral blood. No infections or other immune events were documented during collection. CDR1 is WNHNN and CDR2 is SYGVQD in the germline V gene (reference sequence). Trimming removed 3 bases at V and 13 bases at J, with 18 bases between. The CDR3 covers 13 residues. Assay: immunoSEQ multiplex PCR; the TCRdb copy retains only in-frame clones and omits some. The sample holds tens of thousands of clones, 70% to 90% seen once. The source of this sequence is a person aged 18 to 70 in good health. Sequenced material: blood. The J gene is TRBJ1-1, the V gene TRBV10-1; no definite D call. The CDR3 loop reads CASSETGSLKGFF. CDR3 in DNA: TGCGCCAGCAGTGAAACGGGTAGCCTGAAGGGTTTCTTT.